This T cell receptor (beta chain) stems from a study of T cell responses to AZD1222 COVID-19 vaccine. Study-wide points: Sampled repertoires all dated from after the peak T cell response. Among AZD1222 vaccinees, only 5 to 7 were seropositive at baseline.

Clones were sequenced by immunoSEQ multiplex PCR, and TCRdb holds only the in-frame ones, with some missing. The table has fewer than 200,000 clones, about 91% seen once. The CDR3 is made up of 15 amino acids. CDR1 is LNHDA, CDR2 SQIVND, per germline (reference sequence). The V end lost 6 bases, the J end lost 4 bases, and 18 bases lay between the germline ends. Remarks on this clone: Its antigen is as yet unknown.

V usage is TRBV19 and J usage is TRBJ1-2; perhaps TRBD1 as D (5 bases). The TCR was taken from an adult in good health. The sample was peripheral blood, taken on day 0 of MenACWY control vaccination. The CDR3 sequence is CASRDRDGGIYGYTF. The CDR3, as DNA: TGTGCCAGTAGGGACCGGGACGGGGGTATCTATGGCTACACCTTC.